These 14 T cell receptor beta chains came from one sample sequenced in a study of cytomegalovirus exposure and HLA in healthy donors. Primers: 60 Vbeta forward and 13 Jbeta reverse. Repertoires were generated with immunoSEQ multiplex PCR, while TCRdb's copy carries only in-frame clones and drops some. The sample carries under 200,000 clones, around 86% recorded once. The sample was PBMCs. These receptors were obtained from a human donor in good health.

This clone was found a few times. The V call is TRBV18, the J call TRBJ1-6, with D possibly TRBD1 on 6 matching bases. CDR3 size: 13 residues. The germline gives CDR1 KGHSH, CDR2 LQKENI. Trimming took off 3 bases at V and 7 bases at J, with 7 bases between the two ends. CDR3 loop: CASSPGQNSPLHF. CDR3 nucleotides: TGTGCCAGCTCACCGGGACAAAATTCACCCCTCCACTTT.

The CDR3 DNA reads TGTGCCAGTAGTGACAGCCTGTTTTCACCCCTCCACTTT. Residues: CASSDSLFSPLHF. The chain joins TRBV19 to TRBJ1-6, with D perhaps TRBD1 (5 bases). Germline CDR1 LNHDA, CDR2 SQIVND (reference sequence). This CDR3 has 13 amino acids. Trimming took off 5 bases at V and 9 bases at J, with 11 bases between the two ends.

The CDR3 DNA is TGTGCCAGCAGCAAAGAAGGGAGTAGCAATCAGCCCCAGCATTTT. Its protein is CASSKEGSSNQPQHF. The chain is built from TRBV21-1 and TRBJ1-5. TRBV21-1 is recorded as a pseudogene. The CDR3 covers 15 residues.

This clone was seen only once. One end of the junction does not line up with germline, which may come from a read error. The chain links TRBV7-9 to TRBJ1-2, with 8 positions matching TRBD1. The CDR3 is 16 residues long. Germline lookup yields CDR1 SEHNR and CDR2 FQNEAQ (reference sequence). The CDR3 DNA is TGTTCCAGCAGCTCACTCATTGCGGACAGGGTGTATGGCTACACCTTC. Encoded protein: CSSSSLIADRVYGYTF. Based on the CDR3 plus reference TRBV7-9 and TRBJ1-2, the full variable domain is DTGVSQNPRHKITKRGQNVTFRCDPISEHNRLYWYRQTLGQGPEFLTYFQNEAQLEKSRLLSDRFSAERPKGSFSTLEIQRTEQGDSAMYLCSSSSLIADRVYGYTFGSGTRLTVV.

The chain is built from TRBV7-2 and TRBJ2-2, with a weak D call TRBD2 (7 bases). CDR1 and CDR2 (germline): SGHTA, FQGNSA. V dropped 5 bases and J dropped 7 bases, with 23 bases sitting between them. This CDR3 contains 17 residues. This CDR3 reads CASSPRSGGRTGGELFF. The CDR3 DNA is TGTGCCAGCAGCCCGCGCTCCGGGGGGCGTACGGGCGGGGAGCTGTTTTTT.

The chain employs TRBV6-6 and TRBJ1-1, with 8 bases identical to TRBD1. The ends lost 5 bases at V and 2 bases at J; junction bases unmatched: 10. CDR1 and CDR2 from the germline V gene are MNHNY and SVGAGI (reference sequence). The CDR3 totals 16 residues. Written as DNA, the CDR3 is TGTGCCAGCAGTCAAACCCAGGGGGCGGGAAACACTGAAGCTTTCTTT. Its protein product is CASSQTQGAGNTEAFF.

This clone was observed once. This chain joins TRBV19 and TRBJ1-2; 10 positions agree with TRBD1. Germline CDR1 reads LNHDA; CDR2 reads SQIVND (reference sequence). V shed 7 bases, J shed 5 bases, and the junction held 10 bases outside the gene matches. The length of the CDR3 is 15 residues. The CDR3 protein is CASNLGLGQGYGYTF. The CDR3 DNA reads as TGTGCCAGTAACCTCGGTCTGGGACAGGGGTATGGCTACACCTTC.

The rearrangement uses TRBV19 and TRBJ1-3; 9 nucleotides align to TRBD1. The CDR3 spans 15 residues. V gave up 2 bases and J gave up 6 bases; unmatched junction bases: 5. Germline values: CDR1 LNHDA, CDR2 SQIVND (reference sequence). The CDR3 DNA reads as TGTGCCAGTAGTATAACCGGGACAGGGTTAAACACCATATATTTT. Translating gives CASSITGTGLNTIYF. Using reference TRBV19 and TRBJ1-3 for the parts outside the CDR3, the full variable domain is DGGITQSPKYLFRKEGQNVTLSCEQNLNHDAMYWYRQDPGQGLRLIYYSQIVNDFQKGDIAEGYSVSREKKESFPLTVTSAQKNPTAFYLCASSITGTGLNTIYFGEGSWLTVV.

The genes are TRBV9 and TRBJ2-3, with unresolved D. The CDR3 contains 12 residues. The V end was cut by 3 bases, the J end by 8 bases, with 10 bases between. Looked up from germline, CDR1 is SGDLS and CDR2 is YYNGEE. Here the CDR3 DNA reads TGTGCCAGCAGCGATAGTAGAGGTACGCAGTATTTT. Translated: CASSDSRGTQYF.

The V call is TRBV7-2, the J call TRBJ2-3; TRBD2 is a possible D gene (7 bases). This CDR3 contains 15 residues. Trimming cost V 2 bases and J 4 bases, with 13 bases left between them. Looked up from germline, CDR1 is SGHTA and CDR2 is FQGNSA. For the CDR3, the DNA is TGTGCCAGCAGCTTAACCGGGGGGCTTGCAGATACGCAGTATTTT. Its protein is CASSLTGGLADTQYF. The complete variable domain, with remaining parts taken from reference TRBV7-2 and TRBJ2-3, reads GAGVSQSPSNKVTEKGKDVELRCDPISGHTALYWYRQSLGQGLEFLIYFQGNSAPDKSGLPSDRFSAERTGGSVSTLTIQRTQQEDSAVYLCASSLTGGLADTQYFGPGTRLTVL.

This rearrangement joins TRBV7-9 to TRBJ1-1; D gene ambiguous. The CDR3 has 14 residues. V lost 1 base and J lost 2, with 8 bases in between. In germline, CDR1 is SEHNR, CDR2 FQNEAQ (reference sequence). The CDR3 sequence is CASSLVGLNTEAFF. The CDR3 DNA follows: TGTGCCAGCAGCTTAGTGGGCCTTAACACTGAAGCTTTCTTT.

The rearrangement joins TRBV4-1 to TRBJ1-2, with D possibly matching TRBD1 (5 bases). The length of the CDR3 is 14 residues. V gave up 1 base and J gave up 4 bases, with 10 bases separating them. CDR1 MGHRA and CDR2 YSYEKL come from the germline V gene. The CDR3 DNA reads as TGCGCCAGCAGCCAAGGTGGGGCCAGCTATGGCTACACCTTC. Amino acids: CASSQGGASYGYTF.

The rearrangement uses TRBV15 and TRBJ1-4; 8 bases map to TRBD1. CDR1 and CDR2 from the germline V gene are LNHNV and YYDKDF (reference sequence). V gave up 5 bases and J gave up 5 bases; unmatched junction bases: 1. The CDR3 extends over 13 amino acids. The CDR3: CATSRDRNEKLFF. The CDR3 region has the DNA TGTGCCACCAGCCGGGACAGGAATGAAAAACTGTTTTTT.

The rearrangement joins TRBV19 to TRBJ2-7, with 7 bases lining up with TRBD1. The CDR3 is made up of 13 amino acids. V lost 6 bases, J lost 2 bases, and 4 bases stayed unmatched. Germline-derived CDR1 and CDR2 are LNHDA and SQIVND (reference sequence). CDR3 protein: CASRGQQTYEQYF. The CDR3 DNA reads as TGTGCCAGTAGGGGACAGCAGACCTACGAGCAGTACTTC.